The 30 T cell receptor beta chains below come from one sample, sequenced in a study of tumor-infiltrating lymphocytes in primary liver carcinoma. From roughly 0.55 ug of total RNA, TCR beta-specific cDNA was reverse-transcribed using a constant-region primer. Sequencing libraries for TCR beta derived from three nested multiplex PCR rounds that used slightly modified ARM-PCR. The two initial PCR rounds, roughly 10 cycles each, used TRBV1-TRBV30 forward and C-beta reverse primers. TCRdb re-derived calls from the multiplex PCR reads in MiXCR, one entry per CDR3 protein. The profile shows about 310,000 distinct CDR3 sequences, approximately 65% of them singletons. Blood RNA was derived from unsorted whole blood, and germline DNA was extracted too. Sequenced: peripheral blood. The receptors shown here come from a man aged 35 to 55 with primary liver carcinoma and hepatitis B virus infection.

The table lists this clonotype with a few counts. This sequence joins TRBV9 and TRBJ1-2; D gene ambiguous. The V gene lost 0 bases and the J gene lost 0 bases, with 3 bases spanning the gap. The CDR3 extends over 13 amino acids. Per germline, CDR1 SGDLS and CDR2 YYNGEE. Here the CDR3 DNA reads TGTGCCAGCAGCGTAGGTGCTAACTATGGCTACACCTTC. Protein: CASSVGANYGYTF.

As for this clonotype: This clone may be a read error of a much larger clone one base away. This chain connects TRBV29-1 to TRBJ2-1; perhaps TRBD2 as D (6 bases). This CDR3 is 14 amino acids long. Germline V gene data show CDR1 as SQVTM and CDR2 as ANQGSEA. The CDR3 reads CSVGLSGPYNDQFF. The CDR3 region has the DNA TGCAGCGTTGGTCTTAGCGGACCTTACAATGATCAGTTCTTC.

This clonotype has a count of ten or more. The chain is built from TRBV12-3 or TRBV12-4 and TRBJ2-7, with no clear D. Trimming removed 2 bases from V and 4 bases from J, with 12 bases in between. The CDR3 covers 14 residues. The DNA for the CDR3 is TGTGCCAGCAGTTTATCCGGCCTCCGGTACGAGCAGTACTTC. Protein: CASSLSGLRYEQYF.

Remarks on this clonotype: One base away lies a much larger clone, so this may be a sequencing read error. Without the conserved terminal phenylalanine or tryptophan, this CDR3 likely stems from a read error. This chain uses TRBV5-5 with TRBJ2-5, with 9 bases fitting TRBD2. The CDR3 is made up of 14 amino acids. CDR1 is SGHKS, CDR2 YYEKEE, per germline (reference sequence). The trim removed 3 bases at V and 4 bases at J, leaving 4 bases unmatched. This CDR3 reads CASSSLAGAETQYI. The CDR3 DNA reads as TGTGCCAGCAGCTCATTAGCGGGAGCAGAGACCCAGTACATC.

V is TRBV5-6 and J is TRBJ2-7; no clear D. CDR1 is SGHDT, CDR2 YYEEEE, per germline. V was clipped by 4 bases and J by 0 bases, with 14 bases between them. CDR3 length equals 15 residues. The CDR3 protein is CASSTFGRLSYEQYF. Written as DNA, the CDR3 is TGTGCCAGCAGCACGTTCGGGCGTCTCTCCTACGAGCAGTACTTC.

A note on this clonotype: Mismatch with germline at one junction end may stem from a read error. The chain combines TRBV28 with TRBJ1-1; D gene uncertain. Per the germline V gene, CDR1 is MDHEN and CDR2 is SYDVKM. The CDR3 spans 14 residues. CDR3 amino acids: CVSSWIRMNTEAFF. The CDR3, as DNA: TGTGTCAGCAGTTGGATCAGGATGAACACTGAAGCTTTCTTT.

On this clonotype itself: This CDR3 fails to terminate in the conserved phenylalanine or tryptophan, so it likely reflects a read error. This chain links TRBV11-2 with TRBJ2-5; D is unresolved. Germline lookup yields CDR1 SGHAT and CDR2 FQNNGV. This CDR3 spans 13 amino acids. CDR3 DNA sequence: TGTGCCATCAGCTTCCCTTACGGGGAGACCCAGTACATC. Amino acids: CAISFPYGETQYI.

This clonotype occurred many times. This chain joins TRBV11-3 and TRBJ2-1; D is uncertain. This CDR3 comprises 14 residues. Germline CDR1 and CDR2: SGHNT and YENEEA. V lost 5 bases to trimming and J lost 4 bases, with 12 bases between them. The CDR3 DNA reads as TGTGCCAGCAGCCCCTCCCCAGCTTACAATGAGCAGTTCTTC. Its protein is CASSPSPAYNEQFF.

This clonotype occurred a few times. This may arise from a read error, as a much more abundant clone is one base away. The chain's CDR3 is CASSLDRARWGDFF. DNA for the CDR3: TGTGCCAGCAGCTTGGACAGGGCGAGGTGGGGGGACTTCTTC. This chain links TRBV5-4 with TRBJ2-1; D may correspond to TRBD1 or TRBD2 (6 bases each). The CDR3 contains 14 residues. Trimming left V 0 bases short and J 16 bases short, with 20 bases between. Germline V gene lookup returns CDR1 SGHNT and CDR2 YYREEE (reference sequence).

This clonotype showed up many times. The chain combines TRBV11-2 with TRBJ2-3, with 10 bases fitting TRBD2. Germline values: CDR1 SGHAT, CDR2 FQNNGV. Unmatched junction bases numbered 6, after V lost 5 bases and J lost 4 bases. There are 15 residues in the CDR3. The CDR3 here is CASSPLAGGSDTQYF. CDR3 DNA sequence: TGTGCCAGCAGCCCCTTAGCGGGAGGCTCAGATACGCAGTATTTT.

In this sample, this clonotype turned up many times. The chain uses TRBV29-1 and TRBJ2-5; 7 positions agree with TRBD1. This CDR3 region has 12 residues. Germline-derived CDR1 and CDR2 are SQVTM and ANQGSEA. V shed 8 bases, J shed 7 bases, and the junction held 10 bases outside the gene matches. The CDR3 sequence is CSFLRGSGTQYF. DNA of the CDR3: TGCAGCTTCCTCAGGGGGAGCGGGACCCAGTACTTC.

As for this clonotype: A much larger clonotype is one base distant, so this may be a read error. The chain uses TRBV6-2 or TRBV6-3 and TRBJ2-7, with D tentatively TRBD1 (5 bases). Germline V gene lookup returns CDR1 MNHEY and CDR2 SVGEGT. CDR3 length equals 14 residues. CDR3 bases: TGTGCCAGCAGTTACTCGCGACAGCTCAACGAGCAGCACTTC. As protein: CASSYSRQLNEQHF.

The genes are TRBV28 and TRBJ2-1; 13 bases agree with TRBD2. The CDR3 is made up of 18 amino acids. V shed 4 bases, J shed 0 bases, and the junction held 6 bases outside the gene matches. The germline gives CDR1 MDHEN, CDR2 SYDVKM. The CDR3 sequence: CASSSTSGRYSSYNEQFF. CDR3 sequence (DNA): TGTGCCAGCAGTTCGACTAGCGGGAGGTATAGCTCCTACAATGAGCAGTTCTTC.

This clonotype was seen a few times. This chain connects TRBV5-4 to TRBJ2-7, with TRBD1 matching over 9 bases. This CDR3 spans 16 amino acids. Germline CDR1 reads SGHNT; CDR2 reads YYREEE (reference sequence). The junction had 7 bases not matched to a gene; V was cut back by 3 bases and J by 0 bases. For the CDR3, the DNA is TGTGCCAGCAGCTCACCGGGACAGGGAAGCTCCTACGAGCAGTACTTC. This encodes CASSSPGQGSSYEQYF.

In the case of this clonotype: A much larger clone is a single base away; this may be a read error. V is TRBV4-2 and J is TRBJ2-1, with 7 bases aligning to TRBD2. V shed 1 base and J 4 bases; nucleotides not matched to a gene: 16. The CDR3 runs to 19 residues. In germline, CDR1 is LGHNA, CDR2 YNFKEQ. In DNA form, the CDR3 reads TGTGCCAGCAGCCAAGTGGGGGGGAGCGGGGCCCCCACGTACAATGAGCAGTTCTTC. As protein: CASSQVGGSGAPTYNEQFF.

The rearrangement links TRBV11-2 to TRBJ2-1, with TRBD2 matching over 11 bases. CDR3 size: 16 residues. The germline CDR1 and CDR2 sequences are SGHAT and FQNNGV. V dropped 7 bases and J dropped 5; count of bases not matched to a gene: 10. The CDR3 loop reads CASMKLAGGTHNEQFF. The CDR3, as DNA: TGTGCCAGCATGAAGCTAGCGGGAGGAACACACAATGAGCAGTTCTTC. The variable domain in full, completed from reference TRBV11-2 and TRBJ2-1, reads EAGVAQSPRYKIIEKRQSVAFWCNPISGHATLYWYQQILGQGPKLLIQFQNNGVVDDSQLPKDRFSAERLKGVDSTLKIQPAKLEDSAVYLCASMKLAGGTHNEQFFGPGTRLTVL.

Notes on this clonotype: A read error may explain this, as a much larger clone is one base away. The chain recombines TRBV4-3 with TRBJ2-1; D unresolved. Trimming cost V 3 bases and J 10 bases, with 13 bases left between them. CDR3 length equals 13 residues. The germline V gene has CDR1 LGHNA and CDR2 YSLEER. The CDR3 sequence is CASSHPWRPEQFF. The CDR3 nucleotides read TGCGCCAGCAGCCACCCATGGCGGCCCGAGCAGTTCTTC.

In regard to this clonotype: Given a much more abundant clone one base away, this may be a read error. The gene calls are TRBV10-3 and TRBJ1-1; 7 bases line up with TRBD1. The CDR3 is 12 residues long. Germline V gene data show CDR1 as ENHRY and CDR2 as SYGVKD. In nucleotides, the CDR3 is TGTACCATCAGGACAGGGAACACTGAAGCTTTCTTT. It specifies CTIRTGNTEAFF.

At least ten counts were recorded for this clonotype. This chain connects TRBV11-2 to TRBJ1-1; D unclear. V was shortened by 5 bases and J by 8 bases, with 15 bases between the two germline ends. Germline assignment: CDR1 SGHAT and CDR2 FQNNGV. There are 13 residues in the CDR3. The CDR3 region is CASSLRANLEAFF. Written as DNA, the CDR3 is TGTGCCAGCAGCCTAAGGGCCAATTTAGAAGCTTTCTTT.

Comment on this clonotype: A much larger clone differs from this one at a single base, so this may be a read error. This chain joins TRBV12-5 and TRBJ2-3; 7 positions match TRBD2. In germline, CDR1 is LGHNT, CDR2 FRNRAP. The CDR3 length is 15 residues. The CDR3 region is CGSGLGGTGTDTQYF. The CDR3 coding sequence is TGTGGTAGTGGTTTGGGGGGGACCGGGACAGATACGCAGTATTTT.

A word on this clonotype: Compared with germline, one end of the junction differs, possibly owing to a read error. The V call is TRBV11-2, the J call TRBJ1-4; 8 bases fit TRBD1. Germline V gives CDR1 SGHAT, CDR2 FQNNGV. The CDR3 is made up of 14 amino acids. Here the CDR3 DNA reads TGTACCAGCAGTATAGGACAGGGAGGGGAAAAACTGTTTTTT. Protein product: CTSSIGQGGEKLFF.

This clonotype has more than one count but fewer than ten. The chain combines TRBV12-3 or TRBV12-4 with TRBJ2-2; D possibly corresponds to TRBD2 (6 bases). The germline V and J ends were trimmed by 6 bases and 5 bases, with 10 bases remaining between them. The CDR3 sequence is 13 residues long. CDR3 region: CASRRGSTGELFF. The CDR3, as DNA: TGTGCCAGCAGACGGGGGAGTACCGGGGAGCTGTTTTTT.

About this clonotype: This may be a read error: a much more frequent sequence differs by one nucleotide. V gene TRBV12-3 or TRBV12-4 combines with J gene TRBJ2-7; D possibly corresponds to TRBD2 (6 bases). Trimming removed 6 bases at V and 4 bases at J, with 19 bases between. The CDR3 covers 15 residues. The chain's CDR3 is CASRPRGGGQYEQYF. CDR3 bases: TGTGCCAGCAGACCTCGTGGCGGAGGGCAATACGAGCAGTACTTC.

Details on this clonotype: With a much larger clone just one base away, this may be a read error. The CDR3 nucleotides are TGCGCCAGCAGCCGTTTAGGGCGTCCCGACTATGGCTACTCCTTC. Translating gives CASSRLGRPDYGYSF. The V and J genes are TRBV4-1 and TRBJ1-2; no definite D call. This CDR3 is 15 amino acids long. Germline V CDR1 and CDR2: MGHRA, YSYEKL.

Regarding this clonotype: Being one base from a much bigger clone, this may be a read error. The genes are TRBV6-1 and TRBJ2-7, with D perhaps matching TRBD2 (5 bases). This CDR3 region has 14 residues. CDR1 and CDR2 from the germline V gene are MNHNS and SASEGT. The CDR3 sequence is CARSERGQNYEQYF. Written as DNA, the CDR3 is TGTGCCAGGAGTGAACGAGGGCAGAACTACGAGCAGTACTTC.

Worth noting for this clonotype: A much larger clone lies a single base off, so this may be a read error. CDR3 nucleotide sequence: TGTGCCAGCAGTTACTCGAGTAGACGGGATGAAAAACTGTCTTTT. Amino acid sequence: CASSYSSRRDEKLSF. The V and J genes are TRBV6-6 and TRBJ1-4, with unresolved D. Germline loops: CDR1 MNHNY, CDR2 SVGAGI (reference sequence). This CDR3 spans 15 amino acids.

The chain has TRBV6-5 and TRBJ2-1; D gene uncertain. This CDR3 region has 13 residues. The V end was cut by 4 bases, the J end by 9 bases, with 13 bases between. The germline V gene encodes CDR1 MNHEY and CDR2 SVGAGI. For the CDR3, the DNA is TGTGCCAGCAGTTTAGGGCCGAGGCCTGAGCAGTTCTTC. This sequence encodes CASSLGPRPEQFF.

Comments on this clonotype: One junction end does not reproduce the germline sequence, and a read error may be involved. The genes are TRBV5-6 and TRBJ2-7; 7 positions agree with TRBD1. The CDR3 sequence is 14 residues long. Germline V gives CDR1 SGHDT, CDR2 YYEEEE. This CDR3 is CTSSLGRGKYEQYF. CDR3 nucleotides: TGTACCAGCAGCTTAGGCAGGGGGAAATACGAGCAGTACTTC. Supplemented by reference TRBV5-6 and TRBJ2-7, the full variable domain reads DAGVTQSPTHLIKTRGQQVTLRCSPKSGHDTVSWYQQALGQGPQFIFQYYEEEERQRGNFPDRFSGHQFPNYSSELNVNALLLGDSALYLCTSSLGRGKYEQYFGPGTRLTVT.

About this clonotype: With a much larger clone just one base away, this may be a read error. The chain recombines TRBV7-9 with TRBJ2-7; no clear D. This CDR3 region has 13 residues. V lost 5 bases and J 4 bases, leaving 12 bases between the germline ends. Germline V gene lookup returns CDR1 SEHNR and CDR2 FQNEAQ (reference sequence). The DNA for the CDR3 is TGTGCCAGCAGCCCTCACAGTGGGTACGAGCAGTACTTC. Its translation is CASSPHSGYEQYF.

CDR3 amino acids: CATKNADRVVGELFF. CDR3 in DNA: TGTGCCACCAAAAACGCCGACAGGGTCGTCGGGGAGCTGTTTTTT. The chain joins TRBV7-9 to TRBJ2-2; 7 bases align to TRBD1. CDR1 is SEHNR and CDR2 is FQNEAQ in the germline V gene (reference sequence). The CDR3 sequence is 15 residues long. The V gene end was trimmed by 10 bases and the J gene end by 7 bases; junction bases not matched to a gene: 15.